Below are 28 T cell receptor beta chains sequenced from a single sample in a study of OX40 agonist ivuxolimab in advanced cancers. TCRdb's table, derived via immunoSEQ multiplex PCR, lists solely in-frame clones and lacks some. The repertoire consists of 65,000 to 75,000 clones, with around nine tenths occurring once and the leading ten covering roughly 1%. The material sequenced was CD4+ or CD8+ T cells sorted from blood, taken in a trial of the OX40 agonist ivuxolimab. These receptors came from an adult with an advanced solid tumor such as melanoma, head and neck, liver or kidney cancer.

This rearrangement joins TRBV5-1 to TRBJ2-2; TRBD1 matches 9 bases. The germline V gene encodes CDR1 SGHRS and CDR2 YFSETQ. The CDR3 loop spans 18 amino acids. The J segment lost 2 bases and the V segment lost 0 bases, leaving 8 bases of the junction unmatched. The CDR3 loop is CASSLEPGTGINTGELFF. DNA for the CDR3: TGCGCCAGCAGCTTGGAACCCGGGACAGGGATAAACACCGGGGAGCTGTTTTTT.

This clone was recorded once. The V and J genes are TRBV6-1 and TRBJ1-1; 8 bases fit TRBD1. This CDR3 has 14 residues. Trimming took 6 bases from V and 1 from J; bases not matched to a gene: 4. Per germline, CDR1 MNHNS and CDR2 SASEGT. In DNA form, the CDR3 reads TGTGCCAGCAGGGTGACAGGGGCGAACACTGAAGCTTTCTTT. This translates into CASRVTGANTEAFF.

CDR3 loop: CASSQGAANYGYTF. The CDR3 nucleotides read TGCGCCAGCAGCCAGGGGGCAGCTAACTATGGCTACACCTTC. V gene TRBV4-1 combines with J gene TRBJ1-2; a weak D match, TRBD1 (6 bases). V was cut by 3 bases and J by 0 bases, with 8 bases left in between. CDR1 MGHRA and CDR2 YSYEKL come from the germline V gene. The CDR3 loop spans 14 amino acids.

J is TRBJ2-3 and V is TRBV2; the D gene is possibly TRBD1 (5 bases). The germline CDR1 and CDR2 sequences are SNHLY and FYNNEI. V lost 5 bases, J lost 2 bases, and 8 bases lay in between. The length of the CDR3 is 13 residues. The CDR3, as DNA: TGTGCCAGCAGTATACAGGTCACAGATACGCAGTATTTT. Protein product: CASSIQVTDTQYF.

This CDR3 reads CASSSSSFGTQYF. The DNA of the CDR3 is TGTGCCAGCAGCTCTAGCAGCTTCGGGACCCAGTACTTC. This chain joins TRBV27 and TRBJ2-5; TRBD2 might be the D (5 bases). The CDR3 consists of 13 residues. The germline V and J ends were trimmed by 6 bases and 7 bases, with 15 bases remaining between them. Per the germline V gene, CDR1 is MNHEY and CDR2 is SMNVEV (reference sequence).

This clone was found a few times. The rearrangement links TRBV29-1 to TRBJ2-7; D possibly corresponds to TRBD2 (5 bases). The V gene lost 3 bases and the J gene lost 6 bases, with 12 bases spanning the gap. This CDR3 has 12 amino acids. In germline, CDR1 is SQVTM, CDR2 ANQGSEA. The CDR3 here is CSVEYRGGEQYF. The CDR3 DNA reads as TGCAGCGTTGAGTATCGGGGTGGCGAGCAGTACTTC.

The rearrangement links TRBV5-1 to TRBJ2-7; a possible D gene is TRBD2 (7 bases). CDR3 length equals 15 residues. Germline V gene sequence: CDR1 SGHRS, CDR2 YFSETQ. V lost 4 bases and J 3 bases, leaving 17 bases between the germline ends. For the CDR3, the DNA is TGCGCCAGCAGCACCAGGGGCGGGGGAAACTACGAGCAGTACTTC. Protein: CASSTRGGGNYEQYF.

The chain employs TRBV6-5 and TRBJ1-2; no firm D call. Per germline, CDR1 MNHEY and CDR2 SVGAGI. Trimming took off 4 bases at V and 6 bases at J, with 21 bases between the two ends. The CDR3 spans 16 residues. This CDR3 reads CASSSQTDRGVDGYTF. Here the CDR3 DNA reads TGTGCCAGCAGTTCCCAAACCGACCGCGGGGTAGATGGCTACACCTTC.

This chain joins TRBV6-6 and TRBJ2-7, with D perhaps being TRBD1 or TRBD2 (6 bases each). Germline lookup yields CDR1 MNHNY and CDR2 SVGAGI (reference sequence). Trimming cost V 6 bases and J 0 bases, with 15 bases left between them. CDR3 length equals 15 residues. This CDR3 reads CASRWGASSSYEQYF. The CDR3 coding sequence is TGTGCCAGCAGATGGGGGGCTTCGAGCTCCTACGAGCAGTACTTC.

The V and J genes are TRBV2 and TRBJ2-2; D not resolved. The CDR3 spans 13 residues. Germline CDR1 SNHLY, CDR2 FYNNEI. Trimming took off 4 bases at V and 0 bases at J, with 3 bases between the two ends. Here the CDR3 DNA reads TGTGCCAGCAGTGGCTCGAACACCGGGGAGCTGTTTTTT. Translation: CASSGSNTGELFF.

Only a few counts were recorded for this clone. The V and J genes are TRBV5-1 and TRBJ2-7; TRBD1 agrees at 7 bases. This CDR3 is 15 amino acids long. Germline V gene lookup returns CDR1 SGHRS and CDR2 YFSETQ. After removal of 0 bases from V and 6 bases from J, the junction contained 9 bases not matched to a gene. The CDR3 sequence: CASSLGGQGEGEQYF. Written as DNA, the CDR3 is TGCGCCAGCAGCTTGGGAGGGCAGGGGGAAGGCGAGCAGTACTTC. Full variable domain (remainder filled in from reference TRBV5-1 and TRBJ2-7): KAGVTQTPRYLIKTRGQQVTLSCSPISGHRSVSWYQQTPGQGLQFLFEYFSETQRNKGNFPGRFSGRQFSNSRSEMNVSTLELGDSALYLCASSLGGQGEGEQYFGPGTRLTVT.

This clone was seen a single time. The chain carries TRBV2 and TRBJ2-1, with TRBD2 identical over 9 bases. Germline V gene data show CDR1 as SNHLY and CDR2 as FYNNEI. With V trimmed by 11 bases and J by 7 bases, 12 bases remained unmatched. This CDR3 is 14 amino acids long. DNA of the CDR3: TGTGCCTCGAGCATTCGGCGGGGGGGGAATGAGCAGTTCTTC. Its translation is CASSIRRGGNEQFF.

This clone was seen a single time. The chain links TRBV6-5 to TRBJ2-1; 12 bases match TRBD2. Germline V gene data show CDR1 as MNHEY and CDR2 as SVGAGI. J lost 2 bases, V lost 6 bases, and 2 bases had no gene match. CDR3 length: 15 amino acids. The DNA of the CDR3 is TGTGCCAGCAGCAGGACTAGCGGGGCCTACAATGAGCAGTTCTTC. Translated, it gives CASSRTSGAYNEQFF.

J is TRBJ2-4 and V is TRBV2; D is tentatively TRBD1 or TRBD2 (5 bases each). The CDR3 is made up of 15 amino acids. In germline, CDR1 is SNHLY, CDR2 FYNNEI. V gave up 2 bases and J gave up 1 base, with 9 bases separating them. Here the CDR3 reads CASSERWGAKNIQYF. CDR3 bases: TGTGCCAGCAGTGAACGCTGGGGGGCCAAAAACATTCAGTACTTC.

The chain has TRBV19 and TRBJ1-5; D remains unclear. Germline lookup yields CDR1 LNHDA and CDR2 SQIVND (reference sequence). Trimming removed 3 bases from V and 4 bases from J, with 13 bases in between. CDR3 length: 15 residues. CDR3 protein: CASSIYSTSNQPQHF. CDR3 DNA sequence: TGTGCCAGTAGTATTTATTCGACTTCTAATCAGCCCCAGCATTTT.

The V gene is TRBV5-1, the J gene TRBJ1-6; TRBD1 matches at 7 bases. Germline V lookup: CDR1 SGHRS, CDR2 YFSETQ. CDR3 size: 15 residues. Trimming removed 0 bases from V and 7 bases from J; junction bases left unmatched: 4. Here the CDR3 DNA reads TGCGCCAGCAGCTTGGTCCCAGGGGGAAATTCACCCCTCCACTTT. Residues: CASSLVPGGNSPLHF. Filled out from reference TRBV5-1 and TRBJ1-6, the complete variable domain reads KAGVTQTPRYLIKTRGQQVTLSCSPISGHRSVSWYQQTPGQGLQFLFEYFSETQRNKGNFPGRFSGRQFSNSRSEMNVSTLELGDSALYLCASSLVPGGNSPLHFGNGTRLTVT.

The chain links TRBV5-3 to TRBJ1-4; D gene ambiguous. TRBV5-3 is an open reading frame whose function is uncertain. V lost 0 bases and J 7 bases, leaving 16 bases between the germline ends. This CDR3 has 16 amino acids. The CDR3 DNA is TGTGCCAGAAGCTTGGCAGGAGGAAGGTTCAGTGAAAAACTGTTTTTT. It is translated as CARSLAGGRFSEKLFF.

The chain recombines TRBV2 with TRBJ1-5; 9 positions match TRBD1. The CDR3 length is 14 residues. The ends lost 6 bases at V and 7 bases at J; junction bases unmatched: 7. Germline values: CDR1 SNHLY, CDR2 FYNNEI. The CDR3 region is CASSLQGAGQPQHF. CDR3 in DNA: TGTGCCAGCAGCCTACAGGGGGCCGGACAGCCCCAGCATTTT.

In DNA form, the CDR3 reads TGTGCCAGCAGCTTGGGGCAGAGGGTAGAGACCCAGTACTTC. Translated: CASSLGQRVETQYF. The V call is TRBV5-4, the J call TRBJ2-5; TRBD2 might be the D (5 bases). Trimming stripped 0 bases from V and 4 bases from J, with 10 bases between. The CDR3 consists of 14 residues. The V gene's germline CDR1 is SGHNT and CDR2 YYREEE (reference sequence).

A note on this clone: One end of the junction varies from germline; a read error may be responsible. The same CDR3 can be traced to other DNA sequences in this sample. The chain combines TRBV6-5 with TRBJ1-1; the D gene is possibly TRBD1 (6 bases). Germline-derived CDR1 and CDR2 are MNHEY and SVGAGI. This CDR3 is built from 12 residues. The CDR3 nucleotides are TGTGCCAGCAGTAGGGGGAACACTGAGGCTTTCTTT. As protein: CASSRGNTEAFF.

This rearrangement joins TRBV5-1 to TRBJ2-2; no firm D call. V dropped 4 bases and J dropped 6 bases, with 13 bases sitting between them. CDR3 size: 14 residues. Per the germline V gene, CDR1 is SGHRS and CDR2 is YFSETQ. The CDR3 protein is CASSLDQSPGELFF. In nucleotides, the CDR3 is TGCGCCAGCAGCCTGGACCAGTCCCCCGGGGAGCTGTTTTTT. Based on the CDR3 plus reference TRBV5-1 and TRBJ2-2, the full variable domain is KAGVTQTPRYLIKTRGQQVTLSCSPISGHRSVSWYQQTPGQGLQFLFEYFSETQRNKGNFPGRFSGRQFSNSRSEMNVSTLELGDSALYLCASSLDQSPGELFFGEGSRLTVL.

V usage is TRBV30 and J usage is TRBJ1-1, with D possibly matching TRBD1 (5 bases). CDR1 is GTSNPN and CDR2 is SVGIG in the germline V gene (reference sequence). V lost 2 bases to trimming and J lost 5 bases, with 21 bases between them. CDR3 size: 16 residues. The DNA of the CDR3 is TGTGCCTGGAGTCTCCAGGGTTCTAGTATCGGGACTGAAGCTTTCTTT. Translating it yields CAWSLQGSSIGTEAFF.

The V and J genes are TRBV4-2 and TRBJ2-5; 11 positions agree with TRBD1. The CDR3 is made up of 13 amino acids. Losses at the gene ends were 4 bases for V and 12 bases for J; bases not matched to a gene: 7. Germline CDR1 and CDR2: LGHNA and YNFKEQ. CDR3: CASSPGQGAAEYF. The CDR3 nucleotides read TGTGCCAGCAGCCCCGGACAGGGGGCAGCGGAGTACTTC.

The chain recombines TRBV25-1 with TRBJ1-5; possible D gene TRBD1, 6 bases. CDR1 MGHDK and CDR2 SYGVNS come from the germline V gene. The V end lost 6 bases, the J end lost 0 bases, and 12 bases lay between the germline ends. CDR3 size: 15 residues. CDR3 bases: TGTGCCAGCAGCGGAAGGGGGAATAGCAATCAGCCCCAGCATTTT. Translation: CASSGRGNSNQPQHF.

This chain connects TRBV18 to TRBJ2-7; D might be TRBD2 (5 bases). Trimming shortened V by 0 bases and J by 2 bases, and 5 bases separated the two germline ends. CDR3 length: 13 amino acids. Germline CDR1 reads KGHSH; CDR2 reads LQKENI. CDR3 sequence (DNA): TGTGCCAGCTCACCACCTAGCGCCTACGAGCAGTACTTC. This gives the protein CASSPPSAYEQYF.

The CDR3 DNA follows: TGCGCCAGCAGCTATCCGGGACTTTCAGTCCCAGGACAGTATTTT. It specifies CASSYPGLSVPGQYF. The rearrangement uses TRBV5-1 and TRBJ2-3; a possible D gene is TRBD2 (6 bases). V lost 3 bases to trimming and J lost 12 bases, with 23 bases between them. The CDR3 runs to 15 residues. CDR1 and CDR2 from the germline V gene are SGHRS and YFSETQ.

The chain links TRBV5-4 to TRBJ1-1; D remains unclear. This CDR3 comprises 14 residues. The V gene's germline CDR1 is SGHNT and CDR2 YYREEE (reference sequence). The V end lost 0 bases, the J end lost 1 base, and 7 bases lay between the germline ends. The CDR3 sequence: CASSLVQRNTEAFF. The CDR3 DNA is TGTGCCAGCAGCTTGGTACAAAGGAACACTGAAGCTTTCTTT.

This sequence joins TRBV7-2 and TRBJ2-7; D may be TRBD1 or TRBD2 (5 bases each). This CDR3 contains 15 residues. CDR1 is SGHTA, CDR2 FQGNSA, per germline. The V end was cut by 4 bases, the J end by 0 bases, with 13 bases between. CDR3 coding DNA: TGTGCCAGCAGCTCGCAGGGTGGGAGCTCCTACGAGCAGTACTTC. Translating gives CASSSQGGSSYEQYF. The complete variable domain, with remaining parts taken from reference TRBV7-2 and TRBJ2-7, reads GAGVSQSPSNKVTEKGKDVELRCDPISGHTALYWYRQSLGQGLEFLIYFQGNSAPDKSGLPSDRFSAERTGGSVSTLTIQRTQQEDSAVYLCASSSQGGSSYEQYFGPGTRLTVT.